This T cell receptor beta chain emerged from a study of CXCR3-negative and CXCR3-positive naive CD8 T cells. Notes on the study in general: Higher TRB CDR3 hydrophobicity marked CXCR3-positive naive cells relative to CXCR3-negative naive cells. Comparison of naive subsets found surface CD5 to be comparable, and TCR strength was inferred on the basis of TRB CDR3 properties.

5' RACE with UMI labels generated the TRB cDNA libraries. TCRdb reprocessed the 5' RACE reads, with one entry per CDR3 protein and no DNA. Its clone listing holds nearly 90,000 distinct CDR3 sequences. In the case of this clonotype: Its antigen is not known.

CD45RO-CCR7+CD27+CD95- characterized naive CD8+ T cells. This CDR3 region has 14 residues. Per the germline V gene, CDR1 is MNHEY and CDR2 is SVGEGT. The genes are TRBV6-2 or TRBV6-3 and TRBJ1-2. The source is a human donor in good health. Some clones in this sample may be carry-over from other donors' samples. Material: naive CXCR3+ CD8+ T cells from blood. Subset indicated: CD45RO-CCR7+CD27+CD95- naive CD8+ T cells expressing CXCR3 (TNR3+). The CDR3 sequence: CASSYSTRSYGYTF.